These T cell receptor beta chains were read from a single sample in a study of T cell responses to AZD1222 COVID-19 vaccine. Measured with immunoSEQ multiplex PCR; TCRdb has only the in-frame clones, and not every one. Of about 150,000 clones in the sample, about 90% were seen once. Sequencing was performed on peripheral blood, taken on day 0 of AZD1222 vaccination. The receptors come from an adult in good health. Each CDR3 is given with its conserved first and last residue. A D gene is named only where the DNA matches it firmly. Size is stated for part of the rows, as once, few or many counts, or as a class when the clone is expanded.

clone_size: .
j_call: TRBJ1-2
cdr3_length: 16
d_call: TRBD1
v_call: TRBV30
cdr3_aa: CAWSSRTGKNLEPNAF
cdr3_nt: TGTGCCTGGAGTTCGAGGACAGGAAAAAACCTCGAACCTAACGCCTTC

clone_size: once
j_call: TRBJ2-7
cdr3_length: 16
d_call: TRBD2
v_call: TRBV5-1
cdr3_aa: CASSLGGLAGVNEQYF
cdr3_nt: TGCGCCAGCAGCTTGGGGGGCCTAGCGGGAGTAAACGAGCAGTACTTC

clone_size: once
j_call: TRBJ2-2
cdr3_length: 17
d_call: TRBD1
v_call: TRBV4-1
cdr3_aa: CASSLGQGAVVTGELFF
cdr3_nt: TGCGCCAGCAGCCTCGGACAGGGGGCGGTTGTCACCGGGGAGCTGTTTTTT

clone_size: once
j_call: TRBJ2-1
cdr3_length: 16
d_call: .
v_call: TRBV11-2
cdr3_aa: CASSFLLRGDYNEQFF
cdr3_nt: TGTGCCAGCAGCTTCCTTCTGAGGGGGGACTACAATGAGCAGTTCTTC

clone_size: .
j_call: TRBJ2-1
cdr3_length: 12
d_call: .
v_call: TRBV5-1
cdr3_aa: CASSLLVNEQFF
cdr3_nt: TGCGCCAGCAGCTTGCTTGTCAATGAGCAGTTCTTC

clone_size: .
j_call: TRBJ1-1
cdr3_length: 11
d_call: .
v_call: TRBV10-3
cdr3_aa: CAISGSQKAFF
cdr3_nt: TGTGCCATCAGTGGATCACAAAAAGCTTTCTTT

clone_size: .
j_call: TRBJ2-2
cdr3_length: 12
d_call: .
v_call: TRBV6-5
cdr3_aa: CASSYLGGELFF
cdr3_nt: TGTGCCAGCAGTTATTTAGGTGGGGAGCTGTTTTTT

clone_size: .
j_call: TRBJ2-3
cdr3_length: 15
d_call: .
v_call: TRBV19
cdr3_aa: CASSMADGARDTQYF
cdr3_nt: TGTGCCAGTAGTATGGCCGACGGGGCAAGAGATACGCAGTATTTT

clone_size: .
j_call: TRBJ2-1
cdr3_length: 14
d_call: TRBD2
v_call: TRBV10-3
cdr3_aa: CAISMTSGGAEPFF
cdr3_nt: TGTGCCATCAGCATGACTAGCGGAGGGGCTGAGCCGTTCTTC

clone_size: few
j_call: TRBJ1-1
cdr3_length: 14
d_call: TRBD1
v_call: TRBV10-1
cdr3_aa: CASSPTGMNTEAFF
cdr3_nt: TGCGCCAGCAGTCCGACAGGGATGAACACTGAAGCTTTCTTT

clone_size: once
j_call: TRBJ2-6
cdr3_length: 15
d_call: .
v_call: TRBV5-4
cdr3_aa: CASSLTGGGANVLTF
cdr3_nt: TGTGCCAGCAGCTTGACGGGCGGTGGGGCCAACGTCCTGACTTTC

clone_size: few
j_call: TRBJ2-7
cdr3_length: 13
d_call: .
v_call: TRBV7-9
cdr3_aa: CASSLEQGHEQYF
cdr3_nt: TGTGCCAGCAGCTTAGAACAGGGCCACGAGCAGTACTTC

clone_size: .
j_call: TRBJ1-2
cdr3_length: 13
d_call: .
v_call: TRBV4-1
cdr3_aa: CASSHEGIYGYTF
cdr3_nt: TGCGCCAGCAGCCATGAGGGCATCTATGGCTACACCTTC

clone_size: .
j_call: TRBJ2-7
cdr3_length: 14
d_call: TRBD1
v_call: TRBV7-9
cdr3_aa: CASSSPGQGGEQYF
cdr3_nt: TGTGCCAGCAGCTCGCCGGGACAGGGAGGCGAGCAGTACTTC

clone_size: .
j_call: TRBJ1-1
cdr3_length: 13
d_call: .
v_call: TRBV7-8
cdr3_aa: CASNPGWGTEAFF
cdr3_nt: TGTGCCAGCAACCCAGGGTGGGGCACTGAAGCTTTCTTT

clone_size: few
j_call: TRBJ2-7
cdr3_length: 15
d_call: .
v_call: TRBV9
cdr3_aa: CASSVDPVSSYEQYF
cdr3_nt: TGTGCCAGCAGCGTAGATCCAGTCAGCTCCTACGAGCAGTACTTC

clone_size: few
j_call: TRBJ1-2
cdr3_length: 14
d_call: .
v_call: TRBV2
cdr3_aa: CASTPRRVSYGYTF
cdr3_nt: TGTGCCAGCACCCCTAGACGTGTTAGCTATGGCTACACCTTC

clone_size: .
j_call: TRBJ1-5
cdr3_length: 16
d_call: .
v_call: TRBV9
cdr3_aa: CASSTGAGQGNQPQHF
cdr3_nt: TGTGCCAGCAGCACCGGGGCGGGGCAGGGAAATCAGCCCCAGCATTTT

clone_size: .
j_call: TRBJ2-4
cdr3_length: 14
d_call: TRBD2
v_call: TRBV15
cdr3_aa: CATSRGGYGDIQYF
cdr3_nt: TGTGCCACCAGCAGGGGGGGGTACGGGGACATTCAGTACTTC

clone_size: .
j_call: TRBJ1-5
cdr3_length: 15
d_call: TRBD1
v_call: TRBV30
cdr3_aa: CPLPRDRGSAQPQHF
cdr3_nt: TGTCCCCTTCCCCGGGACAGGGGTTCGGCGCAGCCCCAGCATTTT

clone_size: few
j_call: TRBJ2-7
cdr3_length: 12
d_call: .
v_call: TRBV18
cdr3_aa: CASSPGAYEQYF
cdr3_nt: TGTGCCAGCTCACCGGGTGCCTACGAGCAGTACTTC

clone_size: .
j_call: TRBJ1-6
cdr3_length: 16
d_call: .
v_call: TRBV3-1/TRBV3-2
cdr3_aa: CASSQAPDSRNSPLHF
cdr3_nt: TGTGCCAGCAGCCAAGCCCCGGACAGCCGCAATTCACCCCTCCACTTT

clone_size: .
j_call: TRBJ1-3
cdr3_length: 15
d_call: TRBD1
v_call: TRBV9
cdr3_aa: CASSATGTSGNTIYF
cdr3_nt: TGTGCCAGCAGCGCGACAGGGACCTCTGGAAACACCATATATTTT

clone_size: .
j_call: TRBJ2-2
cdr3_length: 16
d_call: TRBD2
v_call: TRBV19
cdr3_aa: CASSMERGQNTGELFF
cdr3_nt: TGTGCCAGTAGTATGGAGCGGGGGCAGAACACCGGGGAGCTGTTTTTT

clone_size: once
j_call: TRBJ2-7
cdr3_length: 14
d_call: .
v_call: TRBV11-2
cdr3_aa: CASSSSGTIYEQYF
cdr3_nt: TGTGCCAGCAGCTCTTCCGGGACCATCTACGAGCAGTACTTC

clone_size: .
j_call: TRBJ1-5
cdr3_length: 15
d_call: .
v_call: TRBV6-6
cdr3_aa: CASSQRDASNQPQHF
cdr3_nt: TGTGCCAGCAGTCAAAGGGACGCCAGCAATCAGCCCCAGCATTTT

clone_size: .
j_call: TRBJ2-3
cdr3_length: 18
d_call: .
v_call: TRBV19
cdr3_aa: CASSMNRELGQELDTQYF
cdr3_nt: TGTGCCAGTAGTATGAACAGGGAGTTGGGTCAAGAACTGGATACGCAGTATTTT

clone_size: .
j_call: TRBJ2-3
cdr3_length: 15
d_call: TRBD2
v_call: TRBV5-1
cdr3_aa: CASSFLAGVPDTQYF
cdr3_nt: TGCGCCAGCAGCTTCCTAGCGGGAGTTCCAGATACGCAGTATTTT

clone_size: .
j_call: TRBJ1-1
cdr3_length: 15
d_call: TRBD1
v_call: TRBV7-2
cdr3_aa: CASSLRGGLRTEAFF
cdr3_nt: TGTGCCAGCAGCTTAAGAGGGGGCCTGCGTACTGAAGCTTTCTTT

clone_size: .
j_call: TRBJ2-7
cdr3_length: 14
d_call: TRBD2
v_call: TRBV27
cdr3_aa: CASSRGTSGYEQYF
cdr3_nt: TGTGCCAGCAGTCGCGGGACTAGCGGTTACGAGCAGTACTTC

clone_size: .
j_call: TRBJ2-1
cdr3_length: 15
d_call: TRBD2
v_call: TRBV27
cdr3_aa: CASSFLAGGPNEQFF
cdr3_nt: TGTGCCAGCAGTTTTCTAGCGGGAGGGCCGAATGAGCAGTTCTTC

clone_size: .
j_call: TRBJ2-1
cdr3_length: 16
d_call: TRBD2
v_call: TRBV18
cdr3_aa: CASSPPSSGTYNEQFF
cdr3_nt: TGTGCCAGCTCACCACCATCTAGCGGTACCTACAATGAGCAGTTCTTC

clone_size: .
j_call: TRBJ1-2
cdr3_length: 15
d_call: .
v_call: TRBV3-1/TRBV3-2
cdr3_aa: CASSQDSGVAYGYTF
cdr3_nt: TGTGCCAGCAGCCAAGACTCGGGGGTAGCCTATGGCTACACCTTC

clone_size: .
j_call: TRBJ1-2
cdr3_length: 16
d_call: .
v_call: TRBV5-1
cdr3_aa: CASSGGGDRIFYGYTF
cdr3_nt: TGCGCCAGCAGCGGGGGCGGAGACAGGATTTTCTATGGCTACACCTTC

clone_size: .
j_call: TRBJ1-1
cdr3_length: 11
d_call: .
v_call: TRBV21-1
cdr3_aa: CASLMDSGAFF
cdr3_nt: TGTGCCAGCCTAATGGACTCAGGGGCTTTCTTT

clone_size: .
j_call: TRBJ1-1
cdr3_length: 13
d_call: .
v_call: TRBV19
cdr3_aa: CASSVDSDTEAFF
cdr3_nt: TGTGCCAGTAGTGTGGACAGTGACACTGAAGCTTTCTTT

clone_size: .
j_call: TRBJ2-5
cdr3_length: 14
d_call: TRBD1
v_call: TRBV24-1
cdr3_aa: CATSHRGLQETQYF
cdr3_nt: TGTGCCACCAGCCACAGGGGGCTCCAAGAGACCCAGTACTTC

clone_size: .
j_call: TRBJ2-1
cdr3_length: 11
d_call: .
v_call: TRBV10-3
cdr3_aa: CAISRENEQFF
cdr3_nt: TGTGCCATCAGCCGAGAGAATGAGCAGTTCTTC

clone_size: few
j_call: TRBJ2-5
cdr3_length: 14
d_call: TRBD2
v_call: TRBV5-1
cdr3_aa: CASSYSGSGETQYF
cdr3_nt: TGCGCCAGCAGCTATAGCGGGAGTGGGGAGACCCAGTACTTC

clone_size: .
j_call: TRBJ1-5
cdr3_length: 14
d_call: .
v_call: TRBV24-1
cdr3_aa: CATSGREGDQPQHF
cdr3_nt: TGTGCCACCAGTGGCAGGGAGGGAGACCAGCCCCAGCATTTT

clone_size: .
j_call: TRBJ2-1
cdr3_length: 14
d_call: .
v_call: TRBV15
cdr3_aa: CATSRDGRHNEQFF
cdr3_nt: TGTGCCACCAGCAGAGATGGCAGGCACAATGAGCAGTTCTTC

clone_size: .
j_call: TRBJ2-2
cdr3_length: 13
d_call: .
v_call: TRBV7-2
cdr3_aa: CASSGWNTGELFF
cdr3_nt: TGTGCCAGCTCGGGTTGGAACACCGGGGAGCTGTTTTTT

clone_size: .
j_call: TRBJ2-1
cdr3_length: 13
d_call: .
v_call: TRBV4-3
cdr3_aa: CASSQDSLNEQFF
cdr3_nt: TGCGCCAGCAGCCAAGATAGTTTGAATGAGCAGTTCTTC

clone_size: .
j_call: TRBJ2-4
cdr3_length: 14
d_call: .
v_call: TRBV30
cdr3_aa: CAWSVAGGKNIQYF
cdr3_nt: TGTGCCTGGAGTGTAGCCGGCGGCAAAAACATTCAGTACTTC